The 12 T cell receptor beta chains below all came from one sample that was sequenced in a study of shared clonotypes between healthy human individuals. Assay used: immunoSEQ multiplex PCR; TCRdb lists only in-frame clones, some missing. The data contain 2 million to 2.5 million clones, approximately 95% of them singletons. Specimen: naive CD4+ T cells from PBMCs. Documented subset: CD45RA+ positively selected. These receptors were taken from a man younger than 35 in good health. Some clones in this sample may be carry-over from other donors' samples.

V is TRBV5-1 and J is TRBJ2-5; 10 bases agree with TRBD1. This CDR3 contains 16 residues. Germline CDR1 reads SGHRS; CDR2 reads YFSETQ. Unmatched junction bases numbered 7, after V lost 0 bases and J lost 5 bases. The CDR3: CASSLAGRTGGETQYF. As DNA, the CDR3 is TGCGCCAGCAGCTTGGCCGGGCGGACAGGGGGTGAGACCCAGTACTTC. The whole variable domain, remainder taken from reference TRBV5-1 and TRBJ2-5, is KAGVTQTPRYLIKTRGQQVTLSCSPISGHRSVSWYQQTPGQGLQFLFEYFSETQRNKGNFPGRFSGRQFSNSRSEMNVSTLELGDSALYLCASSLAGRTGGETQYFGPGTRLLVL.

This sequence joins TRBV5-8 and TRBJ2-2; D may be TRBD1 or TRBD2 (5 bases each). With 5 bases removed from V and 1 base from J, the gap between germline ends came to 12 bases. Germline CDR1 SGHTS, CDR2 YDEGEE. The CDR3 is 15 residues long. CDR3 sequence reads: CASRPGTRNTGELFF. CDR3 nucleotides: TGTGCCAGCAGACCCGGGACGAGGAACACCGGGGAGCTGTTTTTT. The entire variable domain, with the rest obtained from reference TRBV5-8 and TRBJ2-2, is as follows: EAGVTQSPTHLIKTRGQQATLRCSPISGHTSVYWYQQALGLGLQFLLWYDEGEERNRGNFPPRFSGRQFPNYSSELNVNALELEDSALYLCASRPGTRNTGELFFGEGSRLTVL.

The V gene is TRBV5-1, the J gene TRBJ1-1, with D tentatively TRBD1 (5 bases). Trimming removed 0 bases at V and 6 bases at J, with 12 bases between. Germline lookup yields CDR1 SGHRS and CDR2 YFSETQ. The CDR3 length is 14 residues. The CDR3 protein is CASSLGDVKPEAFF. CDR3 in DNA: TGCGCCAGCAGCTTGGGGGACGTTAAGCCTGAAGCTTTCTTT.

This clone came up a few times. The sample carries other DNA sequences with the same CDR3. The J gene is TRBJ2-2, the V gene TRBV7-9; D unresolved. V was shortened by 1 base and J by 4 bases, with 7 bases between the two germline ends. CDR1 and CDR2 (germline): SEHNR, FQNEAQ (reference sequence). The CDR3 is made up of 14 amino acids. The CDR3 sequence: CASSLVGGTGELFF. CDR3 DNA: TGTGCCAGCAGCTTAGTTGGCGGCACCGGGGAGCTGTTTTTT.

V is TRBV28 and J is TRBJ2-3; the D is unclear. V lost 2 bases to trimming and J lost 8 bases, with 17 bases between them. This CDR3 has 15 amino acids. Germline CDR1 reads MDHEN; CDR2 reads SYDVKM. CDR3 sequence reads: CASSLVPQSSVTQYF. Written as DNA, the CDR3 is TGTGCCAGCAGTTTAGTTCCTCAGAGCTCGGTTACGCAGTATTTT.

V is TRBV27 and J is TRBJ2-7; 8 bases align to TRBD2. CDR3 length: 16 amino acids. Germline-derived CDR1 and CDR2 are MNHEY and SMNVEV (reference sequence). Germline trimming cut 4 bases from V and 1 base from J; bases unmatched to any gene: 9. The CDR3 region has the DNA TGTGCCAGCAGTTCTGCCCGGGGACTAGATTCCTACGAGCAGTACTTC. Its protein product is CASSSARGLDSYEQYF.

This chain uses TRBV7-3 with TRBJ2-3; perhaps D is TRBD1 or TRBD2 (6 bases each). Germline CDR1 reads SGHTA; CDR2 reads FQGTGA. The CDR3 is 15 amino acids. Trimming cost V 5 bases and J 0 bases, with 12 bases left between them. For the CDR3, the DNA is TGTGCCAGCAGCGGGGGGCCAGCTAGCACAGATACGCAGTATTTT. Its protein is CASSGGPASTDTQYF.

CDR3 coding DNA: TGCGCCAGCAGCCACGGGCCACAGAGCGGGGAGCAGTACTTC. This codes for CASSHGPQSGEQYF. The V call is TRBV5-1, the J call TRBJ2-7; D is perhaps TRBD2 (6 bases). CDR3 length: 14 amino acids. Per germline, CDR1 SGHRS and CDR2 YFSETQ. Trimming took off 4 bases at V and 7 bases at J, with 18 bases between the two ends.

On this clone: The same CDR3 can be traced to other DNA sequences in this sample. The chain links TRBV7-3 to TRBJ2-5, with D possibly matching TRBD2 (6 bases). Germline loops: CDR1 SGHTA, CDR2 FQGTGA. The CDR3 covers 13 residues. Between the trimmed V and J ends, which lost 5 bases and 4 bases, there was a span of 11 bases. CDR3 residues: CASSLGAGETQYF. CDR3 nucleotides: TGTGCCAGCAGCCTCGGAGCGGGAGAGACCCAGTACTTC.

As DNA, the CDR3 is TGTGCCAGCAGCTTACAGGGGAGTAATTCACCCCTCCACTTT. Amino acids: CASSLQGSNSPLHF. V and J are TRBV11-1 and TRBJ1-6, with TRBD1 as a possible D gene (6 bases). Trimming took off 2 bases at V and 6 bases at J, with 8 bases between the two ends. The CDR3 is 14 residues long. Germline values: CDR1 SGHAT, CDR2 FQDESV (reference sequence). Variable domain in full (rest from reference TRBV11-1 and TRBJ1-6): EAEVAQSPRYKITEKSQAVAFWCDPISGHATLYWYRQILGQGPELLVQFQDESVVDDSQLPKDRFSAERLKGVDSTLKIQPAELGDSAMYLCASSLQGSNSPLHFGNGTRLTVT.

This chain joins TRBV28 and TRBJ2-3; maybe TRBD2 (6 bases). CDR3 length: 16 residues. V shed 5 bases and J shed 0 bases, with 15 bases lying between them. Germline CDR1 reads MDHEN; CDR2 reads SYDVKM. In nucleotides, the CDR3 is TGTGCCAGCAGTCCACCGGACTACCCTAGCACAGATACGCAGTATTTT. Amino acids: CASSPPDYPSTDTQYF.

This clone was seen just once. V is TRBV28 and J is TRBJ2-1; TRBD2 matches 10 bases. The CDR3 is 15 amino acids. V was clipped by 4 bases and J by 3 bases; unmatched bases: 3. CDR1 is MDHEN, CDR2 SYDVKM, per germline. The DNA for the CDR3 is TGTGCCAGCAGTTGGGGACTAGCGAGCTACAATGAGCAGTTCTTC. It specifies CASSWGLASYNEQFF.